A selection of T cell receptor beta chains follows, all from one sample in a study of post-analysis software for immune sequencing data. TCRdb re-derived calls from the PCR reads in MiXCR, one entry per CDR3 protein. The top ten clones hold 1.5% to 2% of a sample with 450,000 to 700,000 distinct CDR3 sequences, around 40% of them seen once. What was sequenced was blood. The receptors come from a girl under 18 with multiple sclerosis. The CDR3 runs from the conserved cysteine through the conserved F or W. The D gene is left open where the match is weak. A clone size is listed for some rows: how often the clone was seen (once, few, many), or a class if it is expanded.

>TRBD1|TRBV29-1|-|TRBJ2-2
CSVVRTGAGELFF
TGCAGCGTTGTCAGGACAGGGGCCGGGGAGCTGTTTTTT
>TRBD2|TRBV5-1|-|TRBJ2-1
CASTAGTSGVNEQFF
TGCGCCAGCACCGCCGGGACTAGCGGGGTTAATGAGCAGTTCTTC
>-|TRBV27|few|TRBJ2-7
CASSFREQQYF
TGTGCCAGCAGTTTTCGGGAACAGCAGTACTTC
>TRBD1|TRBV12-3/TRBV12-4|few|TRBJ1-2
CASSLKGAYGYTF
TGTGCCAGCAGTTTGAAGGGGGCTTATGGCTACACCTTC
>TRBD2|TRBV6-2/TRBV6-3|-|TRBJ2-3
CASSLGLAGVDTQYF
TGTGCCAGCAGTTTGGGGCTAGCGGGGGTGGATACGCAGTATTTT
>-|TRBV12-3/TRBV12-4|-|TRBJ1-6
CASSSPVGLHF
TGTGCCAGCAGTTCCCCGGTTGGCCTCCACTTT
>-|TRBV5-1|-|TRBJ2-5
CASSGEVSTWGTQYF
TGCGCCAGCAGCGGGGAGGTGTCTACCTGGGGGACCCAGTACTTC
>TRBD2|TRBV7-2|-|TRBJ2-5
CVSRELAGVQETQYF
TGTGTCAGCAGGGAACTAGCGGGGGTACAAGAGACCCAGTACTTC
>-|TRBV12-3/TRBV12-4|-|TRBJ2-1
CASSPLVGNEQFF
TGTGCCAGCAGTCCTTTGGTTGGCAATGAGCAGTTCTTC
>TRBD1|TRBV7-6|few|TRBJ2-5
CASGEGASQETQYF
TGTGCCAGCGGCGAGGGGGCAAGCCAAGAGACCCAGTACTTC
>TRBD1|TRBV20-1|many|TRBJ1-2
CSATAGGTYGYTF
TGCAGTGCCACTGCAGGGGGCACCTATGGCTACACCTTC
>-|TRBV20-1|-|TRBJ2-6
CSASAPGAGANVLTF
TGCAGTGCTAGTGCCCCGGGGGCTGGGGCCAACGTCCTGACTTTC
>-|TRBV6-2/TRBV6-3|-|TRBJ2-4
CASSDNRGGPNIQYF
TGTGCCAGCAGTGACAACAGGGGAGGCCCAAACATTCAGTACTTC
>-|TRBV7-8|-|TRBJ2-7
CASRSRDHYEQYF
TGTGCCAGCAGATCCCGGGACCACTACGAGCAGTACTTC
>-|TRBV5-1|-|TRBJ1-6
CASNSGSYNSPLHF
TGCGCCAGCAACTCGGGGAGCTATAATTCACCCCTCCACTTT
>-|TRBV12-3/TRBV12-4|-|TRBJ2-7
CASSINPSYEQYF
TGTGCCAGCAGTATCAATCCCTCCTACGAGCAGTACTTC
>-|TRBV4-2|few|TRBJ2-3
CASSLSGVWTDTQYF
TGTGCCAGCAGCTTATCGGGCGTCTGGACAGATACGCAGTATTTT
>-|TRBV28|-|TRBJ1-6
CASSLQQGYNSPLHF
TGTGCCAGCAGTCTGCAACAGGGTTATAATTCACCCCTCCACTTT
>-|TRBV12-3/TRBV12-4|-|TRBJ2-5
CASSSPGTQYF
TGTGCCAGCAGTTCCCCTGGGACCCAGTACTTC
>-|TRBV11-2|-|TRBJ2-7
CASAKGSGLYEQYF
TGTGCCAGCGCTAAGGGTAGCGGCCTCTACGAGCAGTACTTC
>-|TRBV12-3/TRBV12-4|-|TRBJ2-7
CASSPGWPHTSYEQYF
TGTGCCAGCAGTCCCGGTTGGCCCCATACCTCCTACGAGCAGTACTTC
>-|TRBV6-5|-|TRBJ2-1
CASRTASSYNEQFF
TGTGCCAGCAGGACAGCGTCTTCCTACAATGAGCAGTTCTTC
>TRBD2|TRBV5-1|-|TRBJ2-5
CASSAGGLAGPKETQYF
TGCGCCAGCAGCGCCGGTGGGCTAGCGGGGCCGAAAGAGACCCAGTACTTC
>-|TRBV5-5|-|TRBJ2-5
CASSLWSGGTETQYF
TGTGCCAGCAGCTTGTGGTCGGGGGGCACGGAGACCCAGTACTTC
>-|TRBV5-5|-|TRBJ2-7
CASSRDQRYEQYF
TGTGCCAGCAGCCGGGACCAACGCTACGAGCAGTACTTC
>-|TRBV14|-|TRBJ2-7
CASSQAMGDYEQYF
TGTGCCAGCAGCCAAGCCATGGGGGACTACGAGCAGTACTTC
>TRBD1|TRBV6-5|-|TRBJ1-2
CASSYPDRGGGYTF
TGTGCCAGCAGTTACCCCGACAGGGGTGGTGGCTACACCTTC
>-|TRBV21-1|once|TRBJ1-5
CASSKIGWETGDQPQHF
TGTGCCAGCAGCAAGATCGGGTGGGAAACCGGGGATCAGCCCCAGCATTTT
>TRBD2|TRBV12-3/TRBV12-4|few|TRBJ2-7
CASRQGLAGSYEQYF
TGTGCCAGCAGGCAGGGACTAGCGGGATCCTACGAGCAGTACTTC
>TRBD1|TRBV5-1|-|TRBJ2-3
CASSSDGTVGVTQYF
TGCGCCAGCAGCTCGGACGGGACAGTGGGAGTTACGCAGTATTTT